The sample holds many counts of the clone carrying this T cell receptor (beta chain). Its matching antigen is unknown. The length of the CDR3 is 15 residues. CDR1 is SGDLS and CDR2 is YYNGEE in the germline V gene. The V and J ends lost 0 bases and 10 bases respectively, with 14 bases between them. This sample was included in a study of T cells in Graves' hyperthyroidism and ophthalmopathy. From RNA transcripts, TCR beta CDR3 regions were amplified. HTBI primers were the set used in a first-round RT-PCR of the TCR CDR3. TCRdb recomputed calls from the multiplex PCR reads with MiXCR, one row per CDR3 protein. The sample records 500,000 to 750,000 distinct CDR3 sequences, around a sixth being singletons. Study results and caveats: Stable hyperthyroidism was separated from ophthalmopathy by a model based on 13 V-J features. Most thyroid clonotypes expanded above 0.001 were also detected in blood.

The origin of this receptor is a woman under 40 with Graves' hyperthyroidism. Specimen: blood. The chain couples TRBV9 to TRBJ1-6; no clear D. For the CDR3, the DNA is TGTGCCAGCAGCGTAGGGGTCGGGAAAGAATCACCCCTCCACTTT. Its protein product is CASSVGVGKESPLHF.